A single sample is the source of the 8 T cell receptor beta chains below, sequenced in a study of human T cells and chemical hapten exposure. Each CDR3 protein gets one entry after TCRdb re-called the RACE reads with MiXCR. The table lists tens of thousands of distinct CDR3 sequences, roughly 12% of them singletons. The time point denotes: pre-sensitization, week 0. Treatment reported: therapeutic diphenylcyclopropenone sensitization with weekly scalp DPC. The authors' total RNA extraction used unfractionated whole blood. Specimen: whole blood, collected in connection with sensitization to the hapten diphenylcyclopropenone (DPC). The receptors come from a woman aged 40 to 50 with alopecia areata. Some clones in this sample may be carry-over from other donors' samples.

This chain joins TRBV28 and TRBJ2-7; D assignment may be TRBD1 or TRBD2 (7 bases each). Germline V gives CDR1 MDHEN, CDR2 SYDVKM. V lost 7 bases to trimming and J lost 2 bases, with 15 bases between them. The CDR3 runs 14 residues. The CDR3 region is CASTGGDRAYEQYF. The CDR3 nucleotides are TGTGCCAGCACAGGGGGGGACAGAGCCTACGAGCAGTACTTC. Together with reference TRBV28 and TRBJ2-7, the CDR3 gives the full variable domain: DVKVTQSSRYLVKRTGEKVFLECVQDMDHENMFWYRQDPGLGLRLIYFSYDVKMKEKGDIPEGYSVSREKKERFSLILESASTNQTSMYLCASTGGDRAYEQYFGPGTRLTVT.

This clonotype has at least ten counts. The chain combines TRBV2 with TRBJ2-1; D unresolved. The CDR3 has 12 amino acids. The V and J ends lost 5 bases and 4 bases respectively, with 6 bases between them. In germline, CDR1 is SNHLY, CDR2 FYNNEI. CDR3 in amino acids: CASSQGYNEQFF. CDR3 in DNA: TGTGCCAGCAGTCAAGGGTACAATGAGCAGTTCTTC.

This clonotype appeared many times. The gene calls are TRBV6-1 and TRBJ1-5; unclear D gene. Per the germline V gene, CDR1 is MNHNS and CDR2 is SASEGT. The CDR3 is made up of 14 amino acids. The germline V and J ends were trimmed by 7 bases and 1 base, with 11 bases remaining between them. The CDR3 DNA reads TGTGCCAGCATTCTAATGGGGAGCAATCAGCCCCAGCATTTT. Amino acid sequence: CASILMGSNQPQHF.

This clonotype was seen at least ten times. This sequence joins TRBV4-1 and TRBJ2-7, with D hard to call. V lost 4 bases to trimming and J lost 4 bases, with 11 bases between them. This CDR3 is built from 13 residues. Germline assignment: CDR1 MGHRA and CDR2 YSYEKL. DNA for the CDR3: TGCGCCAGCAGCCTGGTGGATAATTACGAGCAGTACTTC. Encoded protein: CASSLVDNYEQYF.

This clonotype was observed a few times. The chain uses TRBV11-2 and TRBJ2-7; TRBD1 agrees at 7 bases. The V and J ends lost 5 bases and 2 bases, in that order; junction bases with no gene match: 9. The CDR3 is 15 residues long. The V gene's germline CDR1 is SGHAT and CDR2 FQNNGV. The DNA of the CDR3 is TGTGCCAGCAGCGCCCACAGGGGAAGTCCCTACGAGCAGTACTTC. Translation gives CASSAHRGSPYEQYF.

About this clonotype: At one end the junction does not follow the germline gene, possibly because of a read error. This sequence joins TRBV7-2 and TRBJ2-7, with TRBD2 as a possible D gene (6 bases). CDR1 is SGHTA and CDR2 is FQGNSA in the germline V gene. The CDR3 sequence is 14 residues long. In DNA form, the CDR3 reads TGTGCCAGCAGCCTAGCGTCCCACCTCTACGAGCAGTACTTC. Translation gives CASSLASHLYEQYF.

This clonotype was seen many times. V usage is TRBV30 and J usage is TRBJ1-5, with 7 bases matching TRBD1. CDR3 length: 13 amino acids. V lost 4 bases, J lost 3 bases, and 3 bases stayed unmatched. The germline CDR1 and CDR2 sequences are GTSNPN and SVGIG (reference sequence). The CDR3 reads CAWTTGTNQPQHF. The CDR3 coding sequence is TGTGCCTGGACGACAGGGACCAATCAGCCCCAGCATTTT.

This clonotype is a singleton in its sample. A read error may produce the germline difference seen at one junction end. The J gene is TRBJ1-1, the V gene TRBV7-6; D is unresolved. The CDR3 totals 14 residues. The germline gives CDR1 SGHVS, CDR2 FNYEAQ. The CDR3 protein is CASSLEAENTVAFF. The CDR3 coding sequence is TGTGCCAGCAGCTTAGAGGCGGAGAACACTGTAGCTTTCTTT.